This T cell receptor beta chain was recorded in a study of Graves' ophthalmopathy and Graves' hyperthyroidism. Ophthalmopathy-affected donors exhibited moderate-to-severe activity, CAS ≥3, NOSPECS ≥4, and duration under 3 months. Patients were left out if they had other autoimmune diseases, uncontrolled infections, pregnancy or lactation. Orbital computed tomography and thyroid ultrasound, along with TRAb, serum thyroxine and clinical symptoms, underpinned diagnosis. The CDR3 runs to 14 residues. Germline V CDR1 and CDR2: ENHRY, SYGVKD. With V trimmed by 10 bases and J by 1 base, 9 bases remained unmatched. Amplifying from RNA transcripts, the study obtained TCR beta CDR3 regions. HTBI-primed first-round RT-PCR preceded second-round multiplex PCR. TCRdb re-derived calls from the multiplex PCR reads in MiXCR, one entry per CDR3 protein. The sample contains approximately 700,000 distinct CDR3 sequences, roughly 40% of which appear only once.

The receptor was derived from an adult man with Graves' ophthalmopathy. V is TRBV10-3 and J is TRBJ1-1; 7 positions match TRBD1. Sequencing was done on a sample of peripheral blood. CDR3 sequence: CASRRDRSNTEAFF. CDR3 DNA sequence: TGTGCCAGCAGGAGGGACAGATCGAACACTGAAGCTTTCTTT.